These 25 T cell receptor beta chains originate from one sample sequenced in a study of blood T cell repertoires in COVID-19. Repertoires were generated with immunoSEQ multiplex PCR, while TCRdb's copy carries only in-frame clones and drops some. The table lists fewer than 300,000 clones, less than 85% of them singletons. The sequenced sample consisted of peripheral blood. The receptors derive from a human donor with COVID-19, enrolled during active disease. The donor label of this sample is uncertain.

The chain joins TRBV28 to TRBJ1-2; TRBD1 matches at 10 bases. V trimming: 9 bases; J trimming: 8 bases; junction bases outside the gene matches: 21. Per the germline V gene, CDR1 is MDHEN and CDR2 is SYDVKM. The CDR3 covers 17 residues. CDR3 DNA sequence: TGTGCCAGTACGAACTCCGGGACAGGGGTAAAGTATAGCGGCTACACCTTC. Amino acids: CASTNSGTGVKYSGYTF.

A word on this clone: One end of the junction is discordant with germline, which a read error may explain. V usage is TRBV15 and J usage is TRBJ1-2; unclear D gene. The CDR3 totals 12 residues. CDR1 LNHNV and CDR2 YYDKDF come from the germline V gene (reference sequence). For the CDR3, the DNA is TGTGCCACCAGCAGAGGGCCGGCACGGGTGACTTTC. This gives the protein CATSRGPARVTF.

This chain uses TRBV5-5 with TRBJ2-1, with 10 bases lining up with TRBD2. CDR3 length: 15 residues. Germline V gene lookup returns CDR1 SGHKS and CDR2 YYEKEE (reference sequence). Germline trimming cut 5 bases from V and 4 bases from J; bases unmatched to any gene: 6. As DNA, the CDR3 is TGTGCCAGCAGGGGAGGACTAGCGGTATACAATGAGCAGTTCTTC. Its protein product is CASRGGLAVYNEQFF.

The chain carries TRBV14 and TRBJ2-4, with TRBD2 matching over 8 bases. Germline-derived CDR1 and CDR2 are SGHDN and FVKESK. The CDR3 contains 12 residues. The V gene end was trimmed by 7 bases and the J gene end by 11 bases; junction bases not matched to a gene: 7. The CDR3 region has the DNA TGTGCCAGCACTCGGGGGGGCACACTTCAGTACTTC. Amino acids: CASTRGGTLQYF.

The chain employs TRBV19 and TRBJ1-1, with 9 nucleotides matching TRBD1. The CDR3 is made up of 16 amino acids. Per the germline V gene, CDR1 is LNHDA and CDR2 is SQIVND (reference sequence). V shed 4 bases and J 1 base; nucleotides not matched to a gene: 7. In DNA form, the CDR3 reads TGTGCCAGTAGTACCAAAAAGACAGGGGGGAACACTGAAGCTTTCTTT. This sequence encodes CASSTKKTGGNTEAFF.

The chain combines TRBV25-1 with TRBJ1-2, with a possible D match to TRBD1 (6 bases). Germline V gene data show CDR1 as MGHDK and CDR2 as SYGVNS. The CDR3 covers 13 residues. Trimming shortened V by 6 bases and J by 4 bases, and 12 bases separated the two germline ends. CDR3 bases: TGTGCCAGCAGCCTAGACAGGACCTATGGCTACACCTTC. Amino acids: CASSLDRTYGYTF.

The chain carries TRBV5-6 and TRBJ2-1; tentatively, D is TRBD2 (6 bases). The length of the CDR3 is 15 residues. V was trimmed by 3 bases and J by 2 bases, leaving 12 bases between them. Per germline, CDR1 SGHDT and CDR2 YYEEEE. CDR3 sequence reads: CASSWGTPTYNEQFF. The CDR3 DNA reads as TGTGCCAGCAGCTGGGGGACTCCTACCTACAATGAGCAGTTCTTC.

The rearrangement links TRBV7-2 to TRBJ1-2; no firm D call. The V end lost 2 bases, the J end lost 8 bases, and 15 bases lay between the germline ends. The germline gives CDR1 SGHTA, CDR2 FQGNSA. The CDR3 spans 14 residues. CDR3 DNA sequence: TGTGCCAGCAGCTTACCCAACAGTCCGGGAGGCTACACCTTC. Its protein product is CASSLPNSPGGYTF.

There are a few counts of this clone. V is TRBV11-2 and J is TRBJ2-5; tentative D call: TRBD1 (5 bases). With 1 base removed from V and 6 bases from J, the gap between germline ends came to 12 bases. Germline V gene lookup returns CDR1 SGHAT and CDR2 FQNNGV. The CDR3 spans 14 residues. CDR3 residues: CASSLVAGLQTQYF. The DNA for the CDR3 is TGTGCCAGCAGCTTAGTAGCAGGGTTGCAGACCCAGTACTTC.

This clone turned up a few times. V is TRBV2 and J is TRBJ1-6; no firm D call. Per the germline V gene, CDR1 is SNHLY and CDR2 is FYNNEI. V lost 7 bases and J 6 bases, leaving 10 bases between the germline ends. CDR3 length: 13 residues. CDR3 in amino acids: CASIVFVNSPLHF. The CDR3 DNA follows: TGTGCCAGCATCGTTTTTGTTAATTCACCCCTCCACTTT.

The CDR3 DNA follows: TGTGCCAGCAGCCCCCTGGGGGCCGAGCAGTACTTC. It encodes CASSPLGAEQYF. This chain links TRBV7-2 with TRBJ2-7; TRBD1 is a possible D gene (6 bases). V was trimmed by 5 bases and J by 6 bases, leaving 11 bases between them. CDR3 size: 12 residues. The germline V gene encodes CDR1 SGHTA and CDR2 FQGNSA.

CDR3 in DNA: TGTGCCAGCAGCTTGGGAGGGACTCCCTACAATGAGCAGTTCTTC. Protein sequence: CASSLGGTPYNEQFF. The chain uses TRBV5-6 and TRBJ2-1; D perhaps matches TRBD2 (6 bases). CDR3 size: 15 residues. Trimming removed 0 bases at V and 2 bases at J, with 9 bases between. CDR1 and CDR2 (germline): SGHDT, YYEEEE.

The chain couples TRBV5-6 to TRBJ1-5; D may be TRBD1 (5 bases). V lost 1 base, J lost 7 bases, and 15 bases lay in between. This CDR3 contains 15 residues. CDR1 and CDR2 (germline): SGHDT, YYEEEE. CDR3 DNA: TGTGCCAGCAGCTTGTCCGGGACTACGCGCCAGCCCCAGCATTTT. It encodes CASSLSGTTRQPQHF.

In this sample, this clone turned up a few times. The V and J genes are TRBV2 and TRBJ2-7; TRBD2 might be the D (5 bases). From germline, CDR1 is SNHLY and CDR2 FYNNEI. V was shortened by 11 bases and J by 2 bases, with 19 bases between the two germline ends. The CDR3 has 14 amino acids. CDR3 amino acids: CAVVTAAGTYEQYF. The DNA for the CDR3 is TGTGCCGTCGTCACTGCGGCGGGTACCTACGAGCAGTACTTC.

This clone was seen only once. This chain joins TRBV19 and TRBJ2-2; no reliable D call. CDR1 is LNHDA and CDR2 is SQIVND in the germline V gene (reference sequence). V was clipped by 6 bases and J by 7 bases, with 12 bases between them. The CDR3 has 13 amino acids. The CDR3 loop reads CASSNDWLGELFF. The CDR3 bases are TGTGCCAGTAGCAATGACTGGCTCGGGGAGCTGTTTTTT. Full variable domain (rest looked up from reference TRBV19 and TRBJ2-2): DGGITQSPKYLFRKEGQNVTLSCEQNLNHDAMYWYRQDPGQGLRLIYYSQIVNDFQKGDIAEGYSVSREKKESFPLTVTSAQKNPTAFYLCASSNDWLGELFFGEGSRLTVL.

The chain carries TRBV7-2 and TRBJ2-1, with 10 bases identical to TRBD2. V dropped 5 bases and J dropped 4; count of bases not matched to a gene: 2. The CDR3 has 14 amino acids. Per the germline V gene, CDR1 is SGHTA and CDR2 is FQGNSA. CDR3 loop: CASSAGLAYNEQFF. CDR3 DNA sequence: TGTGCCAGCAGCGCGGGACTAGCGTACAATGAGCAGTTCTTC.

J is TRBJ2-5 and V is TRBV28; D is uncertain. The ends were cut back, 3 bases at V and 3 bases at J, with 14 bases in the middle. Germline V gives CDR1 MDHEN, CDR2 SYDVKM. The length of the CDR3 is 15 residues. This CDR3 is CASSLPGSSKETQYF. The CDR3 DNA follows: TGTGCCAGCAGTTTGCCCGGGTCATCCAAAGAGACCCAGTACTTC.

This chain joins TRBV3-1 (or the pseudogene TRBV3-2) and TRBJ1-2; 8 positions agree with TRBD1. The CDR3 covers 15 residues. After removal of 0 bases from V and 4 bases from J, the junction contained 4 bases not matched to a gene. Germline V gene lookup returns CDR1 LGHDT and CDR2 YNNKEL (reference sequence). The CDR3 sequence is CASSQDRGTGYGYTF. The CDR3 DNA reads TGTGCCAGCAGCCAAGACCGGGGGACAGGCTATGGCTACACCTTC.

The chain carries TRBV7-3 and TRBJ2-6; maybe TRBD1 (6 bases). Germline values: CDR1 SGHTA, CDR2 FQGTGA. The CDR3 is 16 residues long. Between the trimmed V and J ends, which lost 5 bases and 1 base, there was a span of 12 bases. The chain's CDR3 is CASSLSGASGANVLTF. For the CDR3, the DNA is TGTGCCAGCAGCCTCTCAGGGGCATCTGGGGCCAACGTCCTGACTTTC. Supplemented by reference TRBV7-3 and TRBJ2-6, the full variable domain reads GAGVSQTPSNKVTEKGKYVELRCDPISGHTALYWYRQSLGQGPEFLIYFQGTGAADDSGLPNDRFFAVRPEGSVSTLKIQRTERGDSAVYLCASSLSGASGANVLTFGAGSRLTVL.

The chain employs TRBV5-1 and TRBJ1-1; no clear D gene. The CDR3 contains 14 residues. Trimming removed 0 bases at V and 3 bases at J, with 9 bases between. Germline V CDR1 and CDR2: SGHRS, YFSETQ. Here the CDR3 DNA reads TGCGCCAGCAGCTTGGCCGATACTGACACTGAAGCTTTCTTT. Translated, it gives CASSLADTDTEAFF.

The rearrangement links TRBV7-3 to TRBJ1-2; 11 nucleotides align to TRBD1. V lost 0 bases to trimming and J lost 6 bases; unmatched junction nucleotides: 3. In germline, CDR1 is SGHTA, CDR2 FQGTGA. This CDR3 is 15 amino acids long. In DNA, the CDR3 is TGTGCCAGCAGCTTAACGGGACAGGGGGTAAATGGCTACACCTTC. Its protein product is CASSLTGQGVNGYTF.

The gene calls are TRBV29-1 and TRBJ2-1; 11 bases fit TRBD2. The trim removed 8 bases at V and 6 bases at J, leaving 6 bases unmatched. CDR1 and CDR2 (germline): SQVTM, ANQGSEA. The CDR3 spans 13 residues. The CDR3 nucleotides read TGCAGCCTTAGCGGGAGGGCCGGCAATGAGCAGTTCTTC. Translated, it gives CSLSGRAGNEQFF.

The rearrangement uses TRBV5-1 and TRBJ2-2, with D possibly TRBD2 on 6 matching bases. The CDR3 runs 14 residues. V lost 7 bases, J lost 1 base, and 11 bases lay in between. Germline CDR1 reads SGHRS; CDR2 reads YFSETQ. The chain's CDR3 is CASEVAVNTGELFF. CDR3 bases: TGCGCCAGCGAGGTAGCGGTGAACACCGGGGAGCTGTTTTTT.

The chain carries TRBV6-2 or TRBV6-3 and TRBJ2-2; 10 bases align to TRBD2. Germline CDR1 reads MNHEY; CDR2 reads SVGEGT. This CDR3 has 16 residues. With V trimmed by 6 bases and J by 4 bases, 8 bases remained unmatched. DNA of the CDR3: TGTGCCAGCAGCCCCAGCGGGAGGGCCGGCACCGGGGAGCTGTTTTTT. Translation gives CASSPSGRAGTGELFF.

The chain carries TRBV27 and TRBJ2-3, with a tentative D call TRBD1 (6 bases). The CDR3 covers 14 residues. Trimming took off 7 bases at V and 4 bases at J, with 15 bases between the two ends. Germline loops: CDR1 MNHEY, CDR2 SMNVEV (reference sequence). The CDR3 reads CASTPGAASDTQYF. CDR3 in DNA: TGTGCCAGCACGCCAGGGGCCGCATCAGATACGCAGTATTTT.